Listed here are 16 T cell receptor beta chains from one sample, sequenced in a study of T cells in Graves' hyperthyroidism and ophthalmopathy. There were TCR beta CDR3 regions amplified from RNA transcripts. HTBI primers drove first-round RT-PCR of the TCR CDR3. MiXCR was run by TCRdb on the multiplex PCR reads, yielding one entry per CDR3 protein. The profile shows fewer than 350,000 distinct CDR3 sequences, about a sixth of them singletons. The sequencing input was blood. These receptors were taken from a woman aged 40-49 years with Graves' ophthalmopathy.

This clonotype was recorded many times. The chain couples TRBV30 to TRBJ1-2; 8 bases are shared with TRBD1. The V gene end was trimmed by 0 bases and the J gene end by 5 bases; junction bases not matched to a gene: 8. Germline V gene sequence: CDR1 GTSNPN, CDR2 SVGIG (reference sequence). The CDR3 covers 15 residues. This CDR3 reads CAWSVPTGEWYGYTF. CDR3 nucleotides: TGTGCCTGGAGTGTACCGACAGGGGAGTGGTATGGCTACACCTTC.

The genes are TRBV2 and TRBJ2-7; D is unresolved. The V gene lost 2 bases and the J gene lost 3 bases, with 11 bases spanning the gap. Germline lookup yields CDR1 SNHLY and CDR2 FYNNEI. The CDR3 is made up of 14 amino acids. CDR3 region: CASSERTDFYEQYF. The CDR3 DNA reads TGTGCCAGCAGTGAAAGGACGGATTTCTACGAGCAGTACTTC.

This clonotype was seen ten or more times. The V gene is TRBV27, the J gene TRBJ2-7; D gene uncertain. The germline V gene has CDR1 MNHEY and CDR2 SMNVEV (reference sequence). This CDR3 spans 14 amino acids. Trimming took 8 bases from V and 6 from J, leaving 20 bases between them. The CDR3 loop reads CASALVERLGEQYF. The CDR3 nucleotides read TGTGCCAGCGCCCTGGTAGAGAGGCTAGGCGAGCAGTACTTC.

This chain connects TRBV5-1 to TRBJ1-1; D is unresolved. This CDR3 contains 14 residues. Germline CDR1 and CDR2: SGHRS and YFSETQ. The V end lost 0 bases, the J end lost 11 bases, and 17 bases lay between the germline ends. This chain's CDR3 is CASSLGYGSAAAFF. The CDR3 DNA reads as TGCGCCAGCAGCTTGGGTTATGGGAGCGCGGCGGCTTTCTTT. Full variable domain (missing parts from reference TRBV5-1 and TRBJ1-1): KAGVTQTPRYLIKTRGQQVTLSCSPISGHRSVSWYQQTPGQGLQFLFEYFSETQRNKGNFPGRFSGRQFSNSRSEMNVSTLELGDSALYLCASSLGYGSAAAFFGQGTRLTVV.

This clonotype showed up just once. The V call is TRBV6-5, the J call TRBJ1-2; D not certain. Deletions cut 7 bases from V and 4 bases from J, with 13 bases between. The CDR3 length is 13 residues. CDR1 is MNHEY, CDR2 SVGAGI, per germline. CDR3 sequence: CASTSPSSYGYTF. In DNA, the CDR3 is TGTGCCAGCACTTCCCCAAGTTCCTATGGCTACACCTTC.

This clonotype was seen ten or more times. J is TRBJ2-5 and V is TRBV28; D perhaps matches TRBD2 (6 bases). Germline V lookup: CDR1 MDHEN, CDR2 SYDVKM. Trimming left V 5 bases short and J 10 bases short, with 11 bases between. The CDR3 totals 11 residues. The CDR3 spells CASSNGGDQYF. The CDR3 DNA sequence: TGTGCCAGCAGTAACGGAGGGGACCAGTACTTC. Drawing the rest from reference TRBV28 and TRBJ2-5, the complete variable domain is DVKVTQSSRYLVKRTGEKVFLECVQDMDHENMFWYRQDPGLGLRLIYFSYDVKMKEKGDIPEGYSVSREKKERFSLILESASTNQTSMYLCASSNGGDQYFGPGTRLLVL.

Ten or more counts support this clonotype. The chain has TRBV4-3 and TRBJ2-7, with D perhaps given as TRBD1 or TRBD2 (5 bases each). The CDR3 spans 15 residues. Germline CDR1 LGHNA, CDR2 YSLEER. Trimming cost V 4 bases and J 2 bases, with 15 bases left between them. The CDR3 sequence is CASSRVGTLTYEQYF. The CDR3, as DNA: TGCGCCAGCAGCCGCGTCGGGACCTTAACCTACGAGCAGTACTTC.

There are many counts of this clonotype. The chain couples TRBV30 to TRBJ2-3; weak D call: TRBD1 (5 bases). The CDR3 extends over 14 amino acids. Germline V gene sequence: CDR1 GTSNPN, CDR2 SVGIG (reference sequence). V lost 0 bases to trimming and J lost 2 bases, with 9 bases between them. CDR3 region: CAWSVKGNTDTQYF. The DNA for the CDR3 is TGTGCCTGGAGTGTTAAGGGGAACACAGATACGCAGTATTTT.

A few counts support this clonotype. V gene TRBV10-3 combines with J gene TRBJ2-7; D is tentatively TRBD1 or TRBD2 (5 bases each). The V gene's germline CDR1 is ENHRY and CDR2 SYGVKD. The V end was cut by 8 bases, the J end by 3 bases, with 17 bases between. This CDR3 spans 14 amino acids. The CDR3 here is CAIRGGSADYEQYF. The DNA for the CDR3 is TGTGCCATCCGGGGCGGCTCGGCGGACTACGAGCAGTACTTC.

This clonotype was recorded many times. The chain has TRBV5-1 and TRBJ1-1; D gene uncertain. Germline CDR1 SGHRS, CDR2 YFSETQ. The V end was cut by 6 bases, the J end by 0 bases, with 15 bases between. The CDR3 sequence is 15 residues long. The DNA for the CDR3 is TGCGCCAGCAATCTCCGGGCGGCAATGAACACTGAAGCTTTCTTT. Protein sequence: CASNLRAAMNTEAFF. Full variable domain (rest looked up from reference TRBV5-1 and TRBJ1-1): KAGVTQTPRYLIKTRGQQVTLSCSPISGHRSVSWYQQTPGQGLQFLFEYFSETQRNKGNFPGRFSGRQFSNSRSEMNVSTLELGDSALYLCASNLRAAMNTEAFFGQGTRLTVV.

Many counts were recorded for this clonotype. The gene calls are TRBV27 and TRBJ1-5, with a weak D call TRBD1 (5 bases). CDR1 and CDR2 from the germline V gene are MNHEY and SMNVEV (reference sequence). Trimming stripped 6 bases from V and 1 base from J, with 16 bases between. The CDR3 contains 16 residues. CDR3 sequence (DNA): TGTGCCAGCAGAGGTCGGACAACGACGAGCAATCAGCCCCAGCATTTT. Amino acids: CASRGRTTTSNQPQHF.

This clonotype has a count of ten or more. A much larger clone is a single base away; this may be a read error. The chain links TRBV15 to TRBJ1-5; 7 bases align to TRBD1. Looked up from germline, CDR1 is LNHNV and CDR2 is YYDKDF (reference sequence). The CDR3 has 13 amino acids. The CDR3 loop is CAASRDSFKPQHF. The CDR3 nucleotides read TGTGCCGCCAGCAGGGACAGTTTTAAGCCCCAGCATTTT.

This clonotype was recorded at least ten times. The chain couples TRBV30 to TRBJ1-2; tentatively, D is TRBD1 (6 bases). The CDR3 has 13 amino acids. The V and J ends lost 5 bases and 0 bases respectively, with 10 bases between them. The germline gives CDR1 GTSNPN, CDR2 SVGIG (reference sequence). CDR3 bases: TGTGCCTGGGACAGGACGGCTAACTATGGCTACACCTTC. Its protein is CAWDRTANYGYTF.

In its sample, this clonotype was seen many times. CDR3: CASSLVAGAYEQYF. The CDR3 nucleotides are TGTGCCAGCAGCTTAGTCGCGGGAGCCTACGAGCAGTACTTC. The chain combines TRBV7-2 with TRBJ2-7; the match to TRBD2 covers 7 bases. In germline, CDR1 is SGHTA, CDR2 FQGNSA. V lost 1 base and J lost 2; bases outside the gene matches: 2. The CDR3 sequence is 14 residues long. Variable domain in full (rest from reference TRBV7-2 and TRBJ2-7): GAGVSQSPSNKVTEKGKDVELRCDPISGHTALYWYRQSLGQGLEFLIYFQGNSAPDKSGLPSDRFSAERTGGSVSTLTIQRTQQEDSAVYLCASSLVAGAYEQYFGPGTRLTVT.

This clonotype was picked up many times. In DNA form, the CDR3 reads TGTGCCAGTAGTATCTCTGGCGAGCAGTTCTTC. This encodes CASSISGEQFF. The rearrangement links TRBV19 to TRBJ2-1; no clear D gene. Germline lookup yields CDR1 LNHDA and CDR2 SQIVND (reference sequence). V lost 3 bases and J 10 bases, leaving 7 bases between the germline ends. This CDR3 has 11 residues.

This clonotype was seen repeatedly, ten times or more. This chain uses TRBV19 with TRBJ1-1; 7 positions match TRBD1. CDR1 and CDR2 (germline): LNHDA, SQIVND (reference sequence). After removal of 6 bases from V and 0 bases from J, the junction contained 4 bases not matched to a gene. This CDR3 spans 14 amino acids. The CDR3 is CASSWDSLNTEAFF. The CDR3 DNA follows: TGTGCCAGTAGCTGGGACAGCTTGAACACTGAAGCTTTCTTT.